These 25 T cell receptor beta chains were sequenced from one sample in a study of regulatory T cells in long-lasting Graves disease. iRepertoire HTBI primers and Arm-PCR of CDR3 regions built TCR beta libraries. MiXCR, applied by TCRdb to the multiplex PCR reads, yields one record per CDR3 protein. This table has approximately 400,000 distinct CDR3 sequences, 10% to 15% appearing once. Time point of the sample: newly diagnosed GD, antithyroid drugs for less than 3 months. RNA isolated from PBMCs was used to make the TCR library. This sample was also put to use in a study of T cells in Graves' hyperthyroidism and ophthalmopathy.

The material was peripheral blood mononuclear cells (PBMCs), obtained at new diagnosis, from a patient treated with antithyroid drugs. The receptors were gathered from a woman aged 18-30 years with Graves disease.

Of note for this clonotype: A much larger clonotype is one base distant, so this may be a read error. This chain joins TRBV7-9 and TRBJ1-2; 8 bases align to TRBD1. The CDR3 covers 12 residues. V gave up 5 bases and J gave up 6 bases; unmatched junction bases: 2. CDR1 SEHNR and CDR2 FQNEAQ come from the germline V gene (reference sequence). The CDR3 nucleotides read TGTGCCAGCAGCACGACAGGGGATGGCTACACCTTC. This codes for CASSTTGDGYTF.

V and J are TRBV5-1 and TRBJ2-1; 7 nucleotides agree with TRBD1. CDR3 length equals 15 residues. After removal of 3 bases from V and 4 bases from J, the junction contained 7 bases not matched to a gene. The V gene's germline CDR1 is SGHRS and CDR2 YFSETQ. The CDR3 nucleotides are TGCGCCAGCAGCTATAGACAGGGAACATACAATGAGCAGTTCTTC. Translating gives CASSYRQGTYNEQFF.

As for this clonotype: A much more abundant neighbour one base away suggests this may be a read error. This sequence joins TRBV15 and TRBJ2-7; TRBD1 agrees at 8 bases. Germline CDR1 LNHNV, CDR2 YYDKDF (reference sequence). The CDR3 has 16 residues. V lost 1 base to trimming and J lost 0 bases; unmatched junction nucleotides: 5. CDR3 amino acids: CATSRGPTGGSYEQYF. CDR3 nucleotide sequence: TGTGCCACCAGCAGAGGACCTACAGGGGGCTCCTACGAGCAGTACTTC.

This clonotype occurred many times. The gene calls are TRBV7-3 and TRBJ2-1; D is unclear. Trimming cost V 0 bases and J 5 bases, with 11 bases left between them. Germline V gene data show CDR1 as SGHTA and CDR2 as FQGTGA. The CDR3 length is 15 residues. In DNA, the CDR3 is TGTGCCAGCAGCTTAACGTCGGCCGACGACAATGAGCAGTTCTTC. It specifies CASSLTSADDNEQFF.

A few counts support this clonotype. At one end, the junction sequence differs from germline, possibly due to a read error. The chain is built from TRBV3-1 and TRBJ1-1; D remains ambiguous. The CDR3 has 12 amino acids. Germline V gene data show CDR1 as LGHDT and CDR2 as YNNKEL (reference sequence). CDR3 in amino acids: CASRSTGYETFF. The CDR3, as DNA: TGTGCCAGCAGGAGTACTGGCTATGAAACTTTCTTT.

As for this clonotype: A much larger clone is a single base away; this may be a read error. The rearrangement links TRBV6-2 or TRBV6-3 to TRBJ2-5; D might be TRBD1 or TRBD2, each matching 5 bases. The CDR3 extends over 14 amino acids. V dropped 2 bases and J dropped 4 bases, with 11 bases sitting between them. Germline values: CDR1 MNHEY, CDR2 SVGEGT. In DNA form, the CDR3 reads TGTGCCAGCAGTTACGGGGCTAGCCCAGAGACCCAGTACTTC. Protein sequence: CASSYGASPETQYF.

This clonotype showed up many times. The chain combines TRBV2 with TRBJ1-1; perhaps TRBD1 as D (5 bases). V lost 10 bases, J lost 4 bases, and 13 bases lay in between. The CDR3 is 12 residues long. Germline-derived CDR1 and CDR2 are SNHLY and FYNNEI. This chain's CDR3 is CAKGRGGTEAFF. CDR3 nucleotides: TGTGCCAAGGGACGTGGGGGCACTGAAGCTTTCTTT.

This clonotype was counted only a few times. The chain is built from TRBV12-3 or TRBV12-4 and TRBJ2-7; D unresolved. CDR3 length: 12 amino acids. The germline V and J ends were trimmed by 2 bases and 3 bases, with 5 bases remaining between them. Here the CDR3 reads CASSLHNYEQYF. CDR3 sequence (DNA): TGTGCCAGCAGTTTACATAACTACGAGCAGTACTTC.

In its sample, this clonotype was seen many times. The chain is built from TRBV27 and TRBJ2-5; possibly TRBD2 for D (6 bases). The CDR3 consists of 15 residues. Trimming pared 1 base from V and 4 bases from J, leaving 13 bases between. Germline V gives CDR1 MNHEY, CDR2 SMNVEV (reference sequence). In nucleotides, the CDR3 is TGTGCCAGCAGTTTATGGGGAGGTTCTCGAGAGACCCAGTACTTC. It encodes CASSLWGGSRETQYF.

In this sample, this clonotype turned up many times. The chain carries TRBV6-4 and TRBJ1-4, with unresolved D. Germline loops: CDR1 MRHNA, CDR2 SNTAGT. Trimming left V 2 bases short and J 8 bases short, with 12 bases between. The CDR3 loop spans 14 amino acids. The CDR3 loop is CASSDGSEGEKLFF. CDR3 nucleotide sequence: TGTGCCAGCAGTGACGGCAGCGAGGGAGAAAAACTGTTTTTT.

This clonotype was picked up many times. J is TRBJ1-2 and V is TRBV12-3 or TRBV12-4; 8 bases agree with TRBD1. V trimming: 3 bases; J trimming: 7 bases; junction bases outside the gene matches: 10. This CDR3 comprises 15 residues. CDR3 amino acids: CASSLEGTGPGGYTF. The CDR3 DNA sequence: TGTGCCAGCAGTTTGGAAGGGACAGGTCCGGGTGGCTACACCTTC.

This chain links TRBV13 with TRBJ1-1; TRBD1 matches at 10 bases. CDR3 size: 15 residues. CDR1 PRHDT and CDR2 FYEKMQ come from the germline V gene (reference sequence). V dropped 6 bases and J dropped 0; count of bases not matched to a gene: 4. The CDR3 DNA follows: TGTGCCAGCAGTCCCGGGACAGGGGTGAACACTGAAGCTTTCTTT. This sequence encodes CASSPGTGVNTEAFF.

The rearrangement links TRBV20-1 to TRBJ1-2; 7 nucleotides match TRBD1. V gave up 6 bases and J gave up 8 bases; unmatched junction bases: 9. In germline, CDR1 is DFQATT, CDR2 SNEGSKA (reference sequence). This CDR3 is built from 12 residues. The DNA for the CDR3 is TGCAGTGCCCCAACAGGGGTTATAGGCTACACCTTC. Protein product: CSAPTGVIGYTF.

This clonotype appeared many times. V usage is TRBV12-3 or TRBV12-4 and J usage is TRBJ1-2, with a possible D match to TRBD1 (5 bases). This CDR3 is 13 amino acids long. The V gene lost 6 bases and the J gene lost 7 bases, with 15 bases spanning the gap. The CDR3 region has the DNA TGTGCCAGCAGGTCAGGGTCGATTAGTGGCTACACCTTC. As protein: CASRSGSISGYTF.

This clonotype was seen repeatedly, ten times or more. The J gene is TRBJ1-3, the V gene TRBV12-3 or TRBV12-4, with 7 bases aligning to TRBD1. With 6 bases clipped from V and 0 bases from J, the junction kept 2 bases outside the gene matches. The CDR3 is made up of 14 amino acids. CDR3 in amino acids: CASSGTVSGNTIYF. The CDR3 DNA sequence: TGTGCCAGCAGCGGGACAGTCTCTGGAAACACCATATATTTT.

The chain employs TRBV11-2 and TRBJ1-5; 8 bases match TRBD1. Germline CDR1 is SGHAT and CDR2 is FQNNGV. The V and J ends lost 5 bases and 1 base, in that order; junction bases with no gene match: 4. The CDR3 covers 15 residues. CDR3 in DNA: TGTGCCAGCAGCGGACGACAGGGGAGCAATCAGCCCCAGCATTTT. This encodes CASSGRQGSNQPQHF. The variable domain in full, with the rest retrieved from reference TRBV11-2 and TRBJ1-5, is EAGVAQSPRYKIIEKRQSVAFWCNPISGHATLYWYQQILGQGPKLLIQFQNNGVVDDSQLPKDRFSAERLKGVDSTLKIQPAKLEDSAVYLCASSGRQGSNQPQHFGDGTRLSIL.

This clonotype has ten or more counts. The rearrangement links TRBV20-1 to TRBJ2-5; 8 positions agree with TRBD2. Germline trimming cut 2 bases from V and 2 bases from J; bases unmatched to any gene: 13. The CDR3 is 17 amino acids. Per the germline V gene, CDR1 is DFQATT and CDR2 is SNEGSKA (reference sequence). This CDR3 is CSARRDRRGDLQETQYF. The CDR3 nucleotides read TGCAGTGCTAGACGCGACCGGCGGGGGGACCTACAAGAGACCCAGTACTTC.

Note on this clonotype: This may be a read error, as it is one base from a much larger clone. The chain combines TRBV12-3 or TRBV12-4 with TRBJ2-2; no clear D. The V end was cut by 7 bases, the J end by 1 base, with 13 bases between. CDR3 length: 15 residues. CDR3 sequence (DNA): TGTGCCAGCACCCTAGGGTGGATGAACACCGGGGAGCTGTTTTTT. Its protein product is CASTLGWMNTGELFF.

This chain connects TRBV28 to TRBJ2-4, with D maybe TRBD2 (6 bases). Trimming took off 5 bases at V and 1 base at J, with 12 bases between the two ends. The CDR3 totals 15 residues. CDR1 and CDR2 from the germline V gene are MDHEN and SYDVKM. The CDR3 coding sequence is TGTGCCAGCAGTCGACTAGATGGGGCCAAAAACATTCAGTACTTC. Translated, it gives CASSRLDGAKNIQYF.

The rearrangement joins TRBV11-2 to TRBJ1-4; unclear D gene. Per the germline V gene, CDR1 is SGHAT and CDR2 is FQNNGV. The CDR3 is made up of 11 amino acids. The germline V and J ends were trimmed by 2 bases and 6 bases, with 1 base remaining between them. CDR3 residues: CASSLYEKLFF. In nucleotides, the CDR3 is TGTGCCAGCAGCTTATATGAAAAACTGTTTTTT.

This clonotype has a count of ten or more. The CDR3 reads CAWSYGNTEAFF. The CDR3 DNA is TGTGCCTGGAGCTATGGTAACACTGAAGCTTTCTTT. The rearrangement joins TRBV30 to TRBJ1-1; D gene unclear. The V gene lost 3 bases and the J gene lost 2 bases, with 7 bases spanning the gap. The CDR3 sequence is 12 residues long. Germline V gene data show CDR1 as GTSNPN and CDR2 as SVGIG (reference sequence).

V gene TRBV9 combines with J gene TRBJ2-2; the D is unclear. This CDR3 contains 15 residues. Trimming left V 4 bases short and J 0 bases short, with 10 bases between. Germline CDR1 SGDLS, CDR2 YYNGEE. The CDR3 here is CASSSDPTNTGELFF. DNA for the CDR3: TGTGCCAGCAGCTCAGACCCTACGAACACCGGGGAGCTGTTTTTT.

This clonotype has ten or more counts. V is TRBV5-1 and J is TRBJ2-3; maybe TRBD2 (5 bases). The CDR3 runs to 17 residues. The germline V gene encodes CDR1 SGHRS and CDR2 YFSETQ. V gave up 3 bases and J gave up 1 base, with 18 bases separating them. CDR3 sequence reads: CASSSYPASEGTDTQYF. The DNA of the CDR3 is TGCGCCAGCAGCTCCTATCCAGCATCGGAGGGCACAGATACGCAGTATTTT.

Details on this clonotype: A read error likely explains this, since a far larger clone differs by one base. The gene calls are TRBV11-1 and TRBJ1-1; D not resolved. Trimming removed 6 bases at V and 7 bases at J, with 6 bases between. CDR3 size: 10 residues. Per germline, CDR1 SGHAT and CDR2 FQDESV (reference sequence). The CDR3 nucleotides are TGTGCCAGCAGTCATCTTGAAGCTTTCTTT. It encodes CASSHLEAFF.

This clonotype was counted only a few times. The chain uses TRBV6-9 and TRBJ1-5; unclear D gene. The CDR3 spans 14 residues. V lost 3 bases, J lost 0 bases, and 6 bases lay in between. Germline CDR1 reads MNHGY; CDR2 reads SVAAGI. CDR3 coding DNA: TGTGCCAGCAGTTACTCAGCTAGCAATCAGCCCCAGCATTTT. Translating gives CASSYSASNQPQHF.